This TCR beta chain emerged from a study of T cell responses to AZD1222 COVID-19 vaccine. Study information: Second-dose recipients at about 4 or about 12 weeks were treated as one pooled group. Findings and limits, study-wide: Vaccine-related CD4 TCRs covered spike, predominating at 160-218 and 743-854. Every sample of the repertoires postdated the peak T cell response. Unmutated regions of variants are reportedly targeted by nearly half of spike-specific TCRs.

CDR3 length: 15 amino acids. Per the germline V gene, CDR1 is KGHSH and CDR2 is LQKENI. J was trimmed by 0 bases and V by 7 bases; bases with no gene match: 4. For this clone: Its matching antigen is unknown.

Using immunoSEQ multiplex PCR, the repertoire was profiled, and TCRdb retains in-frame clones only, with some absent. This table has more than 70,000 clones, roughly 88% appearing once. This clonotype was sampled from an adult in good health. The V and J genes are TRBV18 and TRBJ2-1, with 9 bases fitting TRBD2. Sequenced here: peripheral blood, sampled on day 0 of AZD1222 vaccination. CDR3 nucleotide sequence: TGTGCCAGCTTTCGAGCGGGGGGCTCCTACAATGAGCAGTTCTTC. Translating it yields CASFRAGGSYNEQFF.